One T cell receptor beta chain is described in this entry. Its antigen remains undetermined. No clone much larger than this one lies a single base away; base qualities are absent. CDR1 and CDR2 are drawn from the germline V gene: SGHTA, FQGNSA. V is trimmed back by 5 bases and J by 8 bases, and the junction contains 13 bases that no gene match accounts for. Measured from the cysteine to the phenylalanine, the CDR3 is 17 residues long. Of the read, only the CDR3 DNA is kept; its 51 bases are in frame from base 1. Genomic DNA was isolated using the Qiagen DNeasy kit from unsorted PBMCs as well as from negatively selected CD4+ and CD8+ fractions. TCR beta CDR3 regions were subjected to amplification by immunoSEQ multiplex PCR with primers that anneal to V and J segments. A synthetic immune receptor repertoire was used to minimize amplification bias, and any residual bias was removed computationally once sequencing was done. The paper's data handling went like this. Repertoire diversity was quantified as the Shannon entropy index using custom Python scripts. The unsorted, CD4+ and CD8+ repertoires were each analyzed separately, with the exception of combined analyses, where CD4+ and CD8+ sequences were merged in silico. TCRdb retrieved this table from immuneACCESS and kept in-frame rearrangements only. Not all clones are present; in checked studies, unresolved V genes account for under half, and no reason is known for the remainder. V and J calls and clone size come straight from that table; D and trimming were deduced from the DNA. The sample profile shows 20,000 to 25,000 clones; roughly 94% of them were found once. Jointly, the top ten make up roughly 6% of the sample.

This specimen comes from a study of PD-1 blockade in classical Hodgkin lymphoma (dated by TCRdb to about 2020). In the study overall: To define a peripheral blood immune signature of response to PD-1 blockade in classical Hodgkin lymphoma, the study combined TCR beta sequencing with CyTOF.

This specimen's time point label, interpreted: newly diagnosed, previously untreated cHL patient sample. As a comparison group for the relapsed/refractory trial patients, PBMCs from patients with newly diagnosed, previously untreated classical Hodgkin lymphoma were sequenced. Peripheral blood was collected in 8 mL Vacutainer Cell Preparation Tubes, from which PBMCs were isolated by centrifugation and then cryopreserved. Findings and caveats that apply to the study as a whole: The study was limited to a single clinical trial cohort, and causes of repertoire differences, possibly disease activity or prior therapy, remained undefined. Baseline TCR diversity was reported to be lower in newly diagnosed patients than in healthy donors, and even lower in relapsed/refractory patients.

The TCR originated in a human donor with classical Hodgkin lymphoma. Sequencing was done on a sample of peripheral blood mononuclear cells (PBMCs). The chain uses TRBV7-2 and TRBJ2-2; TRBD1 aligns with 11 central bases. The CDR3 region has the sequence CASSLTGTGGPWGELFF. The nucleotides are TGTGCCAGCAGCCTTACCGGGACAGGGGGGCCCTGGGGGGAGCTGTTTTTT.